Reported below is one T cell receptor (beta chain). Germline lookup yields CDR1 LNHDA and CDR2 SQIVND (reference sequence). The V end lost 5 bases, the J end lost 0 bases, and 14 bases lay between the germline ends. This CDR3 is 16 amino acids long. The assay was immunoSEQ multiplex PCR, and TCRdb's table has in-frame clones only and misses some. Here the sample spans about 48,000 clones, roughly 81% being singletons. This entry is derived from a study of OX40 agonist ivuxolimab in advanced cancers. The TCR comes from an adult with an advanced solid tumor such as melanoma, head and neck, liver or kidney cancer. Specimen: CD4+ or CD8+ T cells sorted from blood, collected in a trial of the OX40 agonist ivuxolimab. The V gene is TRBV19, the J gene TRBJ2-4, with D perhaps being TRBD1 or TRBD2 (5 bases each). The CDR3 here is CASSSWDPLAKNIQYF. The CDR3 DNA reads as TGTGCCAGTAGTTCTTGGGACCCCTTAGCCAAAAACATTCAGTACTTC. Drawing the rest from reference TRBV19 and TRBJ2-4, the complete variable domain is DGGITQSPKYLFRKEGQNVTLSCEQNLNHDAMYWYRQDPGQGLRLIYYSQIVNDFQKGDIAEGYSVSREKKESFPLTVTSAQKNPTAFYLCASSSWDPLAKNIQYFGAGTRLSVL.